The 4 T cell receptor beta chains reported below all come from one sample, sequenced in a study of cytomegalovirus exposure and HLA in healthy donors. In the PCR, 60 Vbeta and 13 Jbeta primers were used. Clones were sequenced by immunoSEQ multiplex PCR, and TCRdb holds only the in-frame ones, with some missing. This sample has about 140,000 clones, with roughly two thirds found just once. Sample: PBMCs. Receptors originate from a human donor in good health.

The chain employs TRBV7-2 and TRBJ2-1; 9 nucleotides match TRBD2. V lost 1 base and J lost 8; bases outside the gene matches: 6. The CDR3 has 15 residues. Germline CDR1 SGHTA, CDR2 FQGNSA. The CDR3, as DNA: TGTGCCAGCAGCTTAGTGGGGACTAGCCGCGATGAGCAGTTCTTC. Translating it yields CASSLVGTSRDEQFF. Using reference TRBV7-2 and TRBJ2-1 for the parts outside the CDR3, the full variable domain is GAGVSQSPSNKVTEKGKDVELRCDPISGHTALYWYRQSLGQGLEFLIYFQGNSAPDKSGLPSDRFSAERTGGSVSTLTIQRTQQEDSAVYLCASSLVGTSRDEQFFGPGTRLTVL.

The V call is TRBV4-1, the J call TRBJ2-5, with D perhaps matching TRBD1 (5 bases). CDR3 size: 14 residues. V was shortened by 5 bases and J by 2 bases, with 12 bases between the two germline ends. The germline gives CDR1 MGHRA, CDR2 YSYEKL. The DNA of the CDR3 is TGCGCCAGCAGCACACACGACAGACAAGAGACCCAGTACTTC. It codes for CASSTHDRQETQYF.

This clone showed up just a few times. This chain links TRBV6-7 with TRBJ1-1; D is undetermined. TRBV6-7 is labeled an ORF, and its function is uncertain. V lost 11 bases, J lost 11 bases, and 9 bases lay in between. The CDR3 contains 8 residues. CDR3 nucleotides: TGTGCCGGCCACGGGGCTTTCTTT. Its protein is CAGHGAFF.

The chain is built from TRBV10-1 and TRBJ2-2; maybe TRBD2 (6 bases). V lost 5 bases and J 0 bases, leaving 7 bases between the germline ends. This CDR3 comprises 14 residues. Per germline, CDR1 WNHNN and CDR2 SYGVQD (reference sequence). DNA for the CDR3: TGCGCCAGCAGTCCGGGAGCGAACACCGGGGAGCTGTTTTTT. Translating it yields CASSPGANTGELFF.